These 13 T cell receptor beta chains share one sample of origin, sequenced in a study of T cells in Graves' hyperthyroidism and ophthalmopathy. The source material, RNA transcripts, was used to amplify TCR beta CDR3 regions. The HTBI primer set served for first-round RT-PCR of the TCR CDR3. Using its own MiXCR run on the multiplex PCR reads, TCRdb lists one record per CDR3 protein. Among nearly 750,000 distinct CDR3 sequences, under 45% were seen once, and the ten largest hold about a third. Input material: blood. The receptors come from a middle-aged woman with Graves' hyperthyroidism.

Points on this clonotype: The likely explanation is a read error, given a far larger clone one base away. The chain carries TRBV12-3 or TRBV12-4 and TRBJ1-1; D ambiguous. The V end was cut by 4 bases, the J end by 2 bases, with 8 bases between. This CDR3 region has 13 residues. This CDR3 reads CASSSMGNTEAFF. DNA for the CDR3: TGTGCCAGCAGTTCAATGGGTAACACTGAAGCTTTCTTT.

J is TRBJ1-2 and V is TRBV9; TRBD1 might be the D (5 bases). The CDR3 has 16 amino acids. V was clipped by 0 bases and J by 8 bases, with 20 bases between them. The V gene's germline CDR1 is SGDLS and CDR2 YYNGEE. This CDR3 reads CASSVGPRDEGEGYTF. Written as DNA, the CDR3 is TGTGCCAGCAGCGTAGGACCCAGGGACGAAGGGGAGGGCTACACCTTC. The whole variable domain, filled in from reference TRBV9 and TRBJ1-2, reads DSGVTQTPKHLITATGQRVTLRCSPRSGDLSVYWYQQSLDQGLQFLIQYYNGEERAKGNILERFSAQQFPDLHSELNLSSLELGDSALYFCASSVGPRDEGEGYTFGSGTRLTVV.

Many counts were recorded for this clonotype. The rearrangement links TRBV7-2 to TRBJ1-6; D gene unclear. V was trimmed by 1 base and J by 12 bases, leaving 7 bases between them. CDR3 length: 12 residues. From germline, CDR1 is SGHTA and CDR2 FQGNSA. Written as DNA, the CDR3 is TGTGCCAGCAGCTTAGTAGCTTTACCCCTCCACTTT. It translates to CASSLVALPLHF.

The rearrangement uses TRBV6-5 and TRBJ1-5, with a possible D match to TRBD1 (5 bases). V was trimmed by 4 bases and J by 6 bases, leaving 19 bases between them. The germline V gene has CDR1 MNHEY and CDR2 SVGAGI. The CDR3 contains 16 residues. Here the CDR3 DNA reads TGTGCCAGCAGTTTATCCGCCGCGGGGGGTGGTCAGCCCCAGCATTTT. It specifies CASSLSAAGGGQPQHF.

This clonotype was seen a single time. With a much larger clone just one base away, this may be a read error. This sequence joins TRBV10-2 and TRBJ1-2; 10 positions agree with TRBD1. Germline CDR1 reads WSHSY; CDR2 reads SAAADI. There are 15 residues in the CDR3. CDR3 amino acids: CASCETGGITWGYTF. CDR3 nucleotide sequence: TGCGCCAGCTGTGAGACAGGGGGCATTACTTGGGGCTACACCTTC.

V and J are TRBV7-2 and TRBJ2-7; D is unclear. This CDR3 has 12 amino acids. Germline V gene lookup returns CDR1 SGHTA and CDR2 FQGNSA. Trimming took 4 bases from V and 6 from J, leaving 10 bases between them. Here the CDR3 DNA reads TGTGCCAGCAGCTCTTTGACGGCCGAGCAGTACTTC. Its translation is CASSSLTAEQYF.

This rearrangement joins TRBV2 to TRBJ1-1; D is undetermined. There are 15 residues in the CDR3. Germline V gene lookup returns CDR1 SNHLY and CDR2 FYNNEI. Trimming removed 5 bases at V and 3 bases at J, with 16 bases between. The DNA for the CDR3 is TGTGCCAGCAGTCTTGGACGTCGGTGGGACACTGAAGCTTTCTTT. Its translation: CASSLGRRWDTEAFF.

Only a few counts were recorded for this clonotype. The chain couples TRBV4-2 to TRBJ1-1, with 8 nucleotides matching TRBD1. The CDR3 is made up of 17 amino acids. CDR1 is LGHNA, CDR2 YNFKEQ, per germline. The junction had 6 bases not matched to a gene; V was cut back by 0 bases and J by 0 bases. CDR3 nucleotides: TGTGCCAGCAGCCAAGATCGGACAGGGCGTTTGAACACTGAAGCTTTCTTT. Translation gives CASSQDRTGRLNTEAFF.

The chain carries TRBV29-1 and TRBJ2-3, with TRBD2 as a possible D gene (6 bases). This CDR3 comprises 14 residues. The V end was cut by 2 bases, the J end by 5 bases, with 14 bases between. CDR1 is SQVTM and CDR2 is ANQGSEA in the germline V gene. CDR3 nucleotides: TGCAGCGTTGAATGGCCGGGGAGGCAAGATACGCAGTATTTT. It codes for CSVEWPGRQDTQYF.

The chain has TRBV9 and TRBJ2-7; no reliable D call. The CDR3 is 13 amino acids. Looked up from germline, CDR1 is SGDLS and CDR2 is YYNGEE. V lost 4 bases to trimming and J lost 7 bases, with 15 bases between them. CDR3 nucleotide sequence: TGTGCCAGCAGCCAAATGACTTCAGGAGAGCAGTACTTC. It yields the protein CASSQMTSGEQYF.

A few counts support this clonotype. As the CDR3 is not closed by the conserved phenylalanine or tryptophan, this likely results from a read error. This CDR3 reads CASSSPKSPLHL. As DNA, the CDR3 is TGTGCCAGCAGTTCCCCAAAATCACCCCTCCACCTT. V usage is TRBV12-3 or TRBV12-4 and J usage is TRBJ1-6; D is unresolved. Trimming took off 4 bases at V and 10 bases at J, with 8 bases between the two ends. The CDR3 spans 12 residues.

In the case of this clonotype: A much larger clone differs from this one at a single base, so this may be a read error. The chain joins TRBV7-8 to TRBJ1-1; a weak D match, TRBD1 (6 bases). The germline gives CDR1 SGHVS, CDR2 FQNEAQ. The V and J ends lost 10 bases and 6 bases respectively, with 21 bases between them. This CDR3 has 14 residues. The CDR3, as DNA: TGTGCCACAAAGGACAGTTCTGTTAACGCTGAAGCTTTCTTT. It yields the protein CATKDSSVNAEAFF.

This clonotype was counted at least ten times. This rearrangement joins TRBV3-1 to TRBJ2-7; unclear D gene. Germline CDR1 and CDR2: LGHDT and YNNKEL (reference sequence). The V and J ends lost 1 base and 10 bases respectively, with 11 bases between them. The CDR3 sequence is 12 residues long. The CDR3 reads CASSQVAQEQYF. CDR3 sequence (DNA): TGTGCCAGCAGCCAAGTGGCGCAGGAACAGTACTTC.